This T cell receptor (beta chain) was recovered during a study of T cell responses to AZD1222 COVID-19 vaccine. Study-wide results and caveats: Vaccine-related CD4 TCRs covered spike, predominating at 160-218 and 743-854. Baseline testing showed seropositivity in only a handful of AZD1222 recipients. Recipients of two AZD1222 doses showed rising Spike-specific TCR breadth and depth.

Assay used: immunoSEQ multiplex PCR; TCRdb lists only in-frame clones, some missing. The sample holds 100,000 to 150,000 clones, around 86% seen once. With respect to this clone: The antigen remains unidentified.

This clonotype was obtained from an adult who received the AZD1222 COVID-19 vaccine. Source: peripheral blood, taken 28 days after the second AZD1222 dose.

The CDR3 region is CASSSTRGSGNTIYF. For the CDR3, the DNA is TGTGCCAGCTCATCCACACGGGGTTCAGGAAACACCATATATTTT. The V call is TRBV18, the J call TRBJ1-3; the D is unclear. The V end lost 5 bases, the J end lost 4 bases, and 15 bases lay between the germline ends. The CDR3 has 15 residues. Germline-derived CDR1 and CDR2 are KGHSH and LQKENI.